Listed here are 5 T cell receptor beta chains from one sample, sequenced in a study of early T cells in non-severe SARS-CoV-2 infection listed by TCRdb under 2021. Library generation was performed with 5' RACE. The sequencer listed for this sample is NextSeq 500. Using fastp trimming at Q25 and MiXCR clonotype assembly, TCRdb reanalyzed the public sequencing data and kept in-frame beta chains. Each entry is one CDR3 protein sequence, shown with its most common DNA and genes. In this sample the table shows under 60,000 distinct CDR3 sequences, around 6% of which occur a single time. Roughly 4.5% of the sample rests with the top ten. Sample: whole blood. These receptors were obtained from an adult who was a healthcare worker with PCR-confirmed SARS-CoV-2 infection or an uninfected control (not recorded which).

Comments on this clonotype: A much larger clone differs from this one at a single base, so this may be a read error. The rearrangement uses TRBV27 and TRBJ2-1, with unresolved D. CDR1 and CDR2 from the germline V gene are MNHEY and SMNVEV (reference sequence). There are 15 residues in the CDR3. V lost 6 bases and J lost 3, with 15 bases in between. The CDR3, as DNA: TGTGCCAGCAGCCCTGCCCGGAGCTGCTACAATGAGCAGTTCTTC. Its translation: CASSPARSCYNEQFF.

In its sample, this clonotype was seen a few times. The CDR3 sequence: CASSRGQPEGNQPQHF. CDR3 DNA sequence: TGTGCCAGCAGCCGCGGACAGCCTGAGGGAAATCAGCCCCAGCATTTT. This rearrangement joins TRBV5-5 to TRBJ1-5; possibly TRBD1 for D (6 bases). Germline lookup yields CDR1 SGHKS and CDR2 YYEKEE (reference sequence). The CDR3 sequence is 16 residues long. The V end lost 4 bases, the J end lost 4 bases, and 18 bases lay between the germline ends.

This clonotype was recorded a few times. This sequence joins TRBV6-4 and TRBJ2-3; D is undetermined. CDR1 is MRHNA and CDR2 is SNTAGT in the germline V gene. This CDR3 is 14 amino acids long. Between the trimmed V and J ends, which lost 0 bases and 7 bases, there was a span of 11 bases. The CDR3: CASSDSNRLNTQYF. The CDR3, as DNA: TGTGCCAGCAGTGACTCGAACCGACTGAATACGCAGTATTTT.

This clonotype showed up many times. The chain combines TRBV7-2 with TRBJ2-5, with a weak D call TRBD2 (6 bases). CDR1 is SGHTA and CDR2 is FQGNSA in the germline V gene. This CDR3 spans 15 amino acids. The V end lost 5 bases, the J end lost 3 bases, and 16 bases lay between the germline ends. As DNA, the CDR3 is TGTGCCAGCAGCCCCTCATTTAGCGGTAAAGAGACCCAGTACTTC. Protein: CASSPSFSGKETQYF.

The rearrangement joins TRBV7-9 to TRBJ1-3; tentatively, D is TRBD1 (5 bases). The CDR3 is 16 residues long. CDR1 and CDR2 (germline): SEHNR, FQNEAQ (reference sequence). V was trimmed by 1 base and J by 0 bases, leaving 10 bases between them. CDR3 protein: CASSLGGRSSGNTIYF. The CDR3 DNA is TGTGCCAGCAGCTTAGGGGGCAGGAGCTCTGGAAACACCATATATTTT.